The subject of this entry is one TCR beta chain. Its matching antigen is unknown. This sample stems from a study of T cell responses to AZD1222 COVID-19 vaccine. The method was immunoSEQ multiplex PCR; TCRdb's version includes in-frame clones alone and lacks a portion of them. The sample includes about 150,000 clones, roughly 92% of them seen just once. The V gene lost 1 base and the J gene lost 9 bases, with 15 bases spanning the gap. CDR1 MNHEY and CDR2 SVGAGI come from the germline V gene. The CDR3 runs 14 residues. Findings of the study overall: Once two AZD1222 doses were given, Spike-specific TCR breadth and depth went up. Repertoire collection took place solely once the T cell response had peaked. The study reported that nearly half of spike-specific TCRs target unmutated variant regions. Donors in the cohort were predominantly white British and more often female, and clonal diversity was possibly underestimated.

This TCR came from an adult in good health. The material was peripheral blood, obtained on day 0 of AZD1222 vaccination. The rearrangement uses TRBV6-5 and TRBJ1-1; D unclear. The CDR3 sequence: CASSYFKRQAKAFF. In nucleotides, the CDR3 is TGTGCCAGCAGTTACTTCAAGAGGCAGGCAAAAGCTTTCTTT.